These 26 T cell receptor beta chains came from one sample sequenced in a study of T-cell memory formation after mild COVID-19. TCRdb reprocessed the 5' RACE reads with MiXCR, giving one entry per CDR3 protein. This sample has 200,000 to 250,000 distinct CDR3 sequences, with under 30% found just once. Sequencing was carried out using PBMCs or a T cell subset sorted from them (not recorded which). The receptors shown here come from an adult woman who had mild COVID-19 (a few samples of this study predate the infection). Cell type and time point are not known.

The V and J genes are TRBV5-1 and TRBJ1-2; D is ambiguous. In germline, CDR1 is SGHRS, CDR2 YFSETQ. CDR3 length: 17 residues. V lost 0 bases and J 4 bases, leaving 19 bases between the germline ends. The CDR3 loop is CASSLVPETGRSYGYTF. CDR3 DNA sequence: TGCGCCAGCAGCTTGGTACCGGAGACGGGCAGAAGCTATGGCTACACCTTC.

The V and J genes are TRBV19 and TRBJ1-5; D is ambiguous. CDR3 length: 14 amino acids. Germline V gene sequence: CDR1 LNHDA, CDR2 SQIVND (reference sequence). Trimming took 6 bases from V and 4 from J, leaving 13 bases between them. As DNA, the CDR3 is TGTGCCAGTAGACGGGTCGCCGGGAATCAGCCCCAGCATTTT. As protein: CASRRVAGNQPQHF. Filled out from reference TRBV19 and TRBJ1-5, the complete variable domain reads DGGITQSPKYLFRKEGQNVTLSCEQNLNHDAMYWYRQDPGQGLRLIYYSQIVNDFQKGDIAEGYSVSREKKESFPLTVTSAQKNPTAFYLCASRRVAGNQPQHFGDGTRLSIL.

The chain is built from TRBV30 and TRBJ1-2; D unresolved. Per the germline V gene, CDR1 is GTSNPN and CDR2 is SVGIG (reference sequence). There are 10 residues in the CDR3. V was trimmed by 4 bases and J by 8 bases, leaving 8 bases between them. In DNA form, the CDR3 reads TGTGCCTGGATGAAGGAGGGCTACACCTTC. Encoded protein: CAWMKEGYTF.

CDR3 DNA: TGTGCCAGCAGTGAACTACGAACCTATGGCTACACCTTC. It encodes CASSELRTYGYTF. The J gene is TRBJ1-2, the V gene TRBV2, with unresolved D. Germline V gene sequence: CDR1 SNHLY, CDR2 FYNNEI. V lost 2 bases, J lost 4 bases, and 8 bases lay in between. The CDR3 spans 13 residues.

The rearrangement joins TRBV7-8 to TRBJ2-5, with D maybe TRBD2 (7 bases). Germline V CDR1 and CDR2: SGHVS, FQNEAQ. The CDR3 spans 14 residues. The germline V and J ends were trimmed by 6 bases and 5 bases, with 16 bases remaining between them. The CDR3 sequence is CASRKRGGPETQYF. CDR3 nucleotides: TGTGCCAGCAGAAAGAGGGGGGGTCCGGAGACCCAGTACTTC. Supplemented by reference TRBV7-8 and TRBJ2-5, the full variable domain reads GAGVSQSPRYKVAKRGQDVALRCDPISGHVSLFWYQQALGQGPEFLTYFQNEAQLDKSGLPSDRFFAERPEGSVSTLKIQRTQQEDSAVYLCASRKRGGPETQYFGPGTRLLVL.

The J gene is TRBJ2-7, the V gene TRBV7-9; weak D call: TRBD1 (5 bases). Per the germline V gene, CDR1 is SEHNR and CDR2 is FQNEAQ (reference sequence). The CDR3 sequence is 14 residues long. V lost 7 bases, J lost 6 bases, and 19 bases lay in between. In DNA, the CDR3 is TGTGCCAGCACCCTTTCAGTTCAGGGTTCCGAGCAGTACTTC. Residues: CASTLSVQGSEQYF. The full variable domain, with the rest looked up from reference TRBV7-9 and TRBJ2-7, is DTGVSQNPRHKITKRGQNVTFRCDPISEHNRLYWYRQTLGQGPEFLTYFQNEAQLEKSRLLSDRFSAERPKGSFSTLEIQRTEQGDSAMYLCASTLSVQGSEQYFGPGTRLTVT.

The gene calls are TRBV4-3 and TRBJ2-1; 13 nucleotides match TRBD2. With 3 bases clipped from V and 8 bases from J, the junction kept 10 bases outside the gene matches. The V gene's germline CDR1 is LGHNA and CDR2 YSLEER. The CDR3 is 17 amino acids. The DNA of the CDR3 is TGCGCCAGCAGCCAGTCTACCGGGACTAGCGGGAACCATGAGCAGTTCTTC. It translates to CASSQSTGTSGNHEQFF.

This clonotype has just a few counts. This chain joins TRBV6-5 and TRBJ2-2, with 12 positions matching TRBD1. V lost 6 bases to trimming and J lost 6 bases; unmatched junction nucleotides: 5. Germline V gives CDR1 MNHEY, CDR2 SVGAGI. This CDR3 spans 15 amino acids. The CDR3: CASSQGQGASGELFF. CDR3 DNA sequence: TGTGCCAGCAGCCAGGGACAGGGGGCGTCCGGGGAGCTGTTTTTT.

The J gene is TRBJ2-5, the V gene TRBV6-6; tentatively, D is TRBD1 (6 bases). Germline CDR1 and CDR2: MNHNY and SVGAGI (reference sequence). This CDR3 contains 14 residues. Trimming pared 5 bases from V and 4 bases from J, leaving 14 bases between. CDR3 sequence: CASSQGETGETQYF. CDR3 in DNA: TGTGCCAGCAGTCAAGGAGAGACAGGAGAGACCCAGTACTTC.

V gene TRBV20-1 combines with J gene TRBJ1-1; perhaps TRBD1 as D (5 bases). Between the trimmed V and J ends, which lost 6 bases and 4 bases, there was a span of 18 bases. The CDR3 loop spans 14 amino acids. CDR1 and CDR2 from the germline V gene are DFQATT and SNEGSKA (reference sequence). CDR3 protein: CSATGTLKGTEAFF. The CDR3 DNA reads as TGCAGTGCCACCGGGACTCTAAAGGGCACTGAAGCTTTCTTT.

This clonotype was detected a few times. The chain carries TRBV7-3 and TRBJ2-1; D remains ambiguous. CDR3 size: 14 residues. CDR1 and CDR2 from the germline V gene are SGHTA and FQGTGA. The V end was cut by 4 bases, the J end by 5 bases, with 12 bases between. The CDR3 is CASSSDHIHNEQFF. In nucleotides, the CDR3 is TGTGCCAGCAGCTCCGATCATATCCACAATGAGCAGTTCTTC.

This chain joins TRBV12-3 or TRBV12-4 and TRBJ1-5; 10 bases align to TRBD1. Germline trimming cut 3 bases from V and 1 base from J; bases unmatched to any gene: 3. The CDR3 has 16 residues. The CDR3 loop is CASSLRDRGSNQPQHF. DNA for the CDR3: TGTGCCAGCAGTTTGCGGGACAGGGGAAGCAATCAGCCCCAGCATTTT.

The chain is built from TRBV4-1 and TRBJ2-2; 7 bases map to TRBD1. CDR3 length: 16 amino acids. Germline CDR1 MGHRA, CDR2 YSYEKL. Unmatched junction bases numbered 3, after V lost 0 bases and J lost 2 bases. The CDR3 region is CASSQEGTANTGELFF. The CDR3 DNA follows: TGCGCCAGCAGCCAAGAAGGGACAGCCAACACCGGGGAGCTGTTTTTT.

CDR3 sequence: CASRRLAGDSYEQYF. The CDR3 nucleotides are TGTGCCAGCAGACGACTAGCGGGAGACTCCTACGAGCAGTACTTC. The chain carries TRBV7-9 and TRBJ2-7, with TRBD2 identical over 12 bases. CDR1 and CDR2 from the germline V gene are SEHNR and FQNEAQ (reference sequence). Losses at the gene ends were 6 bases for V and 0 bases for J; bases not matched to a gene: 3. This CDR3 spans 15 amino acids.

The J gene is TRBJ2-4, the V gene TRBV19; D remains unclear. This CDR3 has 13 amino acids. With 5 bases removed from V and 3 bases from J, the gap between germline ends came to 8 bases. The V gene's germline CDR1 is LNHDA and CDR2 SQIVND (reference sequence). The CDR3 here is CASSEGFKNIQYF. CDR3 DNA: TGTGCCAGTAGTGAAGGGTTCAAAAACATTCAGTACTTC.

This clonotype appeared a few times. The chain has TRBV12-3 or TRBV12-4 and TRBJ1-5; tentative D call: TRBD1 (5 bases). CDR3 length: 21 amino acids. The V gene lost 3 bases and the J gene lost 2 bases, with 29 bases spanning the gap. Written as DNA, the CDR3 is TGTGCCAGCAGTTTTTTTCTTTGGGGGGAAAATCTAAGGGGTGGCAATCAGCCCCAGCATTTT. Protein product: CASSFFLWGENLRGGNQPQHF.

The chain's CDR3 is CASSRDTSYEQYF. The CDR3 DNA sequence: TGTGCCAGCTCACGGGACACCTCCTACGAGCAGTACTTC. V gene TRBV18 combines with J gene TRBJ2-7, with D tentatively TRBD1 (6 bases). Trimming left V 4 bases short and J 0 bases short, with 7 bases between. CDR1 KGHSH and CDR2 LQKENI come from the germline V gene. The CDR3 length is 13 residues.

This clonotype was observed once. J is TRBJ2-7 and V is TRBV4-3, with 8 bases identical to TRBD2. Germline values: CDR1 LGHNA, CDR2 YSLEER. Unmatched junction bases numbered 12, after V lost 4 bases and J lost 7 bases. The CDR3 has 15 amino acids. CDR3 loop: CASSRGAGGAREQYF. CDR3 DNA: TGCGCCAGCAGCCGAGGGGCGGGAGGAGCTCGTGAGCAGTACTTC.

This clonotype was seen only a few times. This chain joins TRBV15 and TRBJ1-2, with D tentatively TRBD1 (6 bases). Germline loops: CDR1 LNHNV, CDR2 YYDKDF (reference sequence). V was cut by 3 bases and J by 6 bases, with 11 bases left in between. CDR3 size: 13 residues. CDR3 sequence: CATSSKGVDGYTF. In nucleotides, the CDR3 is TGTGCCACCAGCAGTAAGGGGGTAGATGGCTACACCTTC. Supplemented by reference TRBV15 and TRBJ1-2, the full variable domain reads DAMVIQNPRYQVTQFGKPVTLSCSQTLNHNVMYWYQQKSSQAPKLLFHYYDKDFNNEADTPDNFQSRRPNTSFCFLDIRSPGLGDTAMYLCATSSKGVDGYTFGSGTRLTVV.

The V call is TRBV7-2, the J call TRBJ2-1, with a possible D match to TRBD2 (6 bases). V dropped 4 bases and J dropped 3 bases, with 16 bases sitting between them. Per germline, CDR1 SGHTA and CDR2 FQGNSA. The CDR3 consists of 16 residues. In nucleotides, the CDR3 is TGTGCCAGCAGCTCCAGCGGACTAAGAGTCTACAATGAGCAGTTCTTC. Protein: CASSSSGLRVYNEQFF.

This chain connects TRBV7-2 to TRBJ1-4; D is ambiguous. This CDR3 spans 13 amino acids. The germline V gene encodes CDR1 SGHTA and CDR2 FQGNSA. V was clipped by 1 base and J by 7 bases, with 7 bases between them. CDR3 DNA: TGTGCCAGCAGCTTAGGTGCTCGTGAAAAACTGTTTTTT. It specifies CASSLGAREKLFF.

DNA for the CDR3: TGTGCCAGCAGCCCTGTTCGGGACTACGAGCAGTACTTC. It specifies CASSPVRDYEQYF. This chain uses TRBV7-8 with TRBJ2-7; perhaps TRBD2 as D (5 bases). Germline V gene data show CDR1 as SGHVS and CDR2 as FQNEAQ. Trimming removed 5 bases from V and 3 bases from J, with 11 bases in between. The CDR3 has 13 residues.

The chain couples TRBV4-1 to TRBJ2-7; TRBD1 matches at 8 bases. The CDR3 has 16 amino acids. Per the germline V gene, CDR1 is MGHRA and CDR2 is YSYEKL. V trimming: 4 bases; J trimming: 0 bases; junction bases outside the gene matches: 8. The DNA of the CDR3 is TGCGCCAGCAGCCGGGCTCTTGACAGGGGCTCCTACGAGCAGTACTTC. It is translated as CASSRALDRGSYEQYF.

This chain links TRBV5-5 with TRBJ2-5, with D unresolved. With 1 base removed from V and 4 bases from J, the gap between germline ends came to 11 bases. The CDR3 length is 14 residues. The germline CDR1 and CDR2 sequences are SGHKS and YYEKEE (reference sequence). CDR3 sequence (DNA): TGTGCCAGCAGCTTGCAACCGGCTGGAGAGACCCAGTACTTC. Translation: CASSLQPAGETQYF.

The chain links TRBV27 to TRBJ1-1; D gene ambiguous. V was cut by 5 bases and J by 1 base, with 8 bases left in between. The CDR3 extends over 13 amino acids. Germline loops: CDR1 MNHEY, CDR2 SMNVEV (reference sequence). CDR3 nucleotide sequence: TGTGCCAGCAGTCTATACAGGAACACTGAAGCTTTCTTT. This codes for CASSLYRNTEAFF.

This clonotype was detected only a few times. The genes are TRBV6-2 or TRBV6-3 and TRBJ1-2; the match to TRBD1 covers 9 bases. CDR1 and CDR2 from the germline V gene are MNHEY and SVGEGT. The junction had 6 bases not matched to a gene; V was cut back by 6 bases and J by 4 bases. The CDR3 sequence is 14 residues long. The CDR3 reads CASSGQGSVYGYTF. The CDR3 region has the DNA TGTGCCAGCAGCGGACAGGGGTCGGTCTATGGCTACACCTTC.